A single sample is the source of the 5 T cell receptor beta chains below, sequenced in a study of molecular identifiers for immune sequencing clone quantification. TCRdb fed the PCR reads into MiXCR, producing one record per CDR3 protein. This sample carries nearly 650,000 distinct CDR3 sequences, less than 30% of them seen once, and the ten largest clones take 0.7% to 0.95%. What was sequenced was naive CD8+ T cells from blood, with Jurkat cell RNA spiked in. Subset denoted: FACS-sorted CD8+CD4-CCR7+CD45RA+ naive T cells. The receptors here all came from a human donor in good health. Some libraries in this study had Jurkat cell RNA spiked in.

A few counts support this clonotype. The V gene is TRBV20-1, the J gene TRBJ1-6, with unresolved D. V was trimmed by 6 bases and J by 3 bases, leaving 18 bases between them. The V gene's germline CDR1 is DFQATT and CDR2 SNEGSKA (reference sequence). The CDR3 has 16 residues. CDR3 nucleotide sequence: TGCAGTGCAAGGCCTGGATCAGAGGGCTATAATTCACCCCTCCACTTT. It encodes CSARPGSEGYNSPLHF.

The chain links TRBV4-1 to TRBJ2-7, with 13 nucleotides matching TRBD2. Germline CDR1 is MGHRA and CDR2 is YSYEKL. The CDR3 is 16 amino acids. The trim removed 4 bases at V and 2 bases at J, leaving 5 bases unmatched. CDR3 sequence reads: CASSRGTSGAPYEQYF. The CDR3 DNA sequence: TGCGCCAGCAGCCGAGGGACTAGCGGGGCACCCTACGAGCAGTACTTC.

The chain carries TRBV5-1 and TRBJ2-1, with D tentatively TRBD2 (5 bases). The V and J ends lost 0 bases and 10 bases respectively, with 14 bases between them. This CDR3 has 14 residues. CDR1 and CDR2 from the germline V gene are SGHRS and YFSETQ. The DNA of the CDR3 is TGCGCCAGCAGCTTGGCCGGGGTCCTCGCGGAGCAGTTCTTC. As protein: CASSLAGVLAEQFF.

Note on this clonotype: With a much larger clone just one base away, this may be a read error. The V call is TRBV27, the J call TRBJ1-5; D may be TRBD1 (5 bases). The CDR3 spans 14 residues. The germline gives CDR1 MNHEY, CDR2 SMNVEV (reference sequence). V lost 2 bases, J lost 5 bases, and 10 bases lay in between. The CDR3 loop is CASSLQGVHQPQHF. DNA of the CDR3: TGTGCCAGCAGTTTACAGGGAGTTCATCAGCCCCAGCATTTT.

The J gene is TRBJ1-5, the V gene TRBV2, with D possibly matching TRBD1 (5 bases). Trimming took off 0 bases at V and 0 bases at J, with 18 bases between the two ends. Per germline, CDR1 SNHLY and CDR2 FYNNEI. This CDR3 is built from 19 residues. The CDR3 DNA follows: TGTGCCAGCAGTGAAGCGGGCCCCGGGGCCAGGGCTAGCAATCAGCCCCAGCATTTT. This sequence encodes CASSEAGPGARASNQPQHF.